The rows below give T cell receptor beta chains drawn from one sample of a study of regulatory T cells in long-lasting Graves disease. Using its own MiXCR run on the multiplex PCR reads, TCRdb lists one record per CDR3 protein. This table has 430,000 or so distinct CDR3 sequences, over 20% appearing once. The sequenced sample was peripheral blood mononuclear cells (PBMCs), obtained when the disease was refractory, from a patient treated with antithyroid drugs. The receptors were sampled from a female donor with Graves disease. CDR3s include the opening cysteine and the closing phenylalanine or tryptophan. A D gene is named only where the DNA matches it firmly. The size entry is marked missing in some rows and otherwise reads once, few, many or a size class.

>TRBD1|TRBJ1-5|many|TRBV5-1
CASSLGQGDQPQHF
TGTGCCAGCAGTTTAGGACAGGGGGATCAGCCCCAGCATTTT
>TRBD1|TRBJ2-5|few|TRBV14
CASSRRDRVTETQYF
TGTGCCAGCAGCCGCCGGGACAGGGTTACTGAGACCCAGTACTTC
>.|TRBJ2-6|.|TRBV5-6
CASSLEGVGANVLTF
TGTGCCAGCAGCTTGGAAGGGGTTGGGGCCAACGTCCTGACTTTC
>.|TRBJ1-4|many|TRBV12-3/TRBV12-4
CASSALGGKLFF
TGTGCCAGCAGCGCTCTTGGCGGGAAACTGTTTTTT
>.|TRBJ1-2|many|TRBV12-3/TRBV12-4
CASSFSFLGANYGYTF
TGTGCCAGCAGTTTTTCGTTCTTGGGAGCTAACTATGGCTACACCTTC
>.|TRBJ2-5|many|TRBV28
CASSLEEFRQETQYF
TGTGCCAGCAGCCTTGAAGAGTTTCGCCAAGAGACCCAGTACTTC
>TRBD2|TRBJ2-2|.|TRBV3-1
CASSRRLARSTGELFF
TGTGCCAGCAGCCGGCGACTAGCTCGGAGCACCGGGGAGCTGTTTTTT
>.|TRBJ1-1|.|TRBV6-2/TRBV6-3
CASSTLRRLSMNTEAFF
TGTGCCAGCAGTACCCTCCGACGCTTGTCAATGAACACTGAAGCTTTCTTT
>TRBD1|TRBJ1-1|few|TRBV7-8
CASCPDRVATEAFF
TGTGCCAGCTGTCCGGACAGGGTGGCTACTGAAGCTTTCTTT
>.|TRBJ1-3|.|TRBV10-3
CAISTWDRGNTIYF
TGTGCCATCAGCACATGGGATCGTGGAAACACCATATATTTT
>.|TRBJ1-4|.|TRBV6-1
CASRHPTGQRNEKLFF
TGTGCCAGCAGACACCCCACCGGGCAGCGTAATGAAAAACTGTTTTTT
>.|TRBJ2-7|many|TRBV2
CASSTHSPMAGTYEQYF
TGTGCCAGCAGTACCCACTCCCCCATGGCCGGCACCTACGAGCAGTACTTC
>TRBD1|TRBJ2-1|.|TRBV29-1
CSVGHRGYNEQFF
TGCAGCGTTGGGCACAGGGGCTACAATGAGCAGTTCTTC
>.|TRBJ1-5|many|TRBV18
CASSPVAGGIEPQHF
TGTGCCAGCTCACCGGTCGCGGGGGGAATTGAGCCCCAGCATTTT
>.|TRBJ2-3|.|TRBV14
CASSQDQLGSDTQYF
TGTGCCAGCAGCCAAGACCAGCTAGGATCAGATACGCAGTATTTT
>TRBD2|TRBJ2-5|few|TRBV4-2
CASSQETSGMGETQYF
TGTGCCAGCAGCCAGGAGACTAGCGGGATGGGAGAGACCCAGTACTTC
>.|TRBJ1-1|few|TRBV20-1
CSARVPPWQPLHTEAFF
TGCAGTGCTAGAGTTCCCCCCTGGCAGCCGCTCCACACTGAAGCTTTCTTT
>.|TRBJ2-6|few|TRBV9
CASSAPPGFGANVLTF
TGTGCCAGCAGCGCTCCCCCAGGGTTCGGGGCCAACGTCCTGACTTTC
>.|TRBJ2-1|.|TRBV14
CASSLGGWGNNEQFF
TGTGCCAGCAGCCTAGGGGGGTGGGGAAACAATGAGCAGTTCTTC
>.|TRBJ1-2|many|TRBV11-2
CASSYPDRPGYTF
TGTGCCAGCAGCTACCCGGACAGACCTGGCTACACCTTC
>.|TRBJ1-2|.|TRBV7-2
CASSPQRAEGYGYTF
TGTGCCAGCAGCCCCCAAAGGGCGGAGGGCTATGGCTACACCTTC
>.|TRBJ2-2|few|TRBV5-1
CASRSGVGEGPSGELFF
TGCGCCAGCAGGAGTGGAGTGGGTGAGGGCCCGTCCGGGGAGCTGTTTTTT
>.|TRBJ2-6|.|TRBV29-1
CSVTTGLSGANVLTF
TGCAGCGTAACTACGGGACTCTCTGGGGCCAACGTCCTGACTTTC
>.|TRBJ2-5|many|TRBV3-1
CASSQGDSLQETQYF
TGTGCCAGCAGCCAAGGGGACTCCTTACAAGAGACCCAGTACTTC
>.|TRBJ2-7|.|TRBV7-2
CASSFDRAAGAREQYF
TGTGCCAGCAGCTTCGACAGGGCAGCGGGAGCGAGGGAGCAGTACTTC
>.|TRBJ2-2|many|TRBV5-1
CASSSNTGELFF
TGTGCCAGCAGCTCCAACACCGGGGAGCTGTTTTTT
>.|TRBJ2-1|.|TRBV6-1
CASSDSGSYNEQFF
TGTGCCAGCAGCGATTCAGGGTCCTACAATGAGCAGTTCTTC
>.|TRBJ1-4|many|TRBV15
CATSRQQATNEKLFF
TGTGCCACCAGCCGTCAACAAGCAACTAATGAAAAACTGTTTTTT
>.|TRBJ1-3|many|TRBV11-2
CASSLVGFSGNTIYF
TGTGCCAGCAGCTTAGTGGGGTTCTCTGGAAACACCATATATTTT
>.|TRBJ2-7|many|TRBV28
CASSLPGYEQYF
TGTGCCAGCAGTTTACCGGGCTACGAGCAGTACTTC
>.|TRBJ2-5|many|TRBV28
CASSLLSQGGETQYF
TGTGCCAGCAGCTTGCTCTCTCAGGGAGGAGAGACCCAGTACTTC
>TRBD1|TRBJ2-7|few|TRBV10-3
CAIRDPQGQGIYEQYF
TGTGCCATCAGGGACCCCCAGGGACAGGGTATCTACGAGCAGTACTTC
>.|TRBJ2-1|.|TRBV12-3/TRBV12-4
CASSLANEQFF
TGTGCCAGCAGTTTAGCCAATGAGCAGTTCTTC
>TRBD1|TRBJ2-5|many|TRBV24-1
CATSDTGQGKEETQYF
TGTGCCACCAGTGACACGGGACAGGGGAAGGAAGAGACCCAGTACTTC
>TRBD1|TRBJ2-5|.|TRBV5-1
CASSFSTGTGAAETQYF
TGCGCCAGCAGCTTTTCAACCGGGACAGGGGCGGCAGAGACCCAGTACTTC
>.|TRBJ1-6|few|TRBV18
CASSLRELDNSPLHF
TGTGCCAGCTCACTTCGGGAGTTGGATAATTCACCCCTCCACTTT
>.|TRBJ2-5|many|TRBV11-2
CASRGRDTSFGETQYF
TGTGCCAGCAGGGGCCGGGACACCTCATTCGGGGAGACCCAGTACTTC
>TRBD2|TRBJ2-1|.|TRBV20-1
CSARDPTSGINGEQFF
TGCAGTGCTAGAGATCCCACTAGCGGGATAAATGGTGAGCAGTTCTTC
>TRBD2|TRBJ2-7|few|TRBV5-1
CASSSRLAGPSYEQYF
TGCGCCAGCAGCTCAAGACTAGCGGGACCCTCCTACGAGCAGTACTTC
>TRBD1|TRBJ2-5|many|TRBV19
CASSGAFGTGSETQYF
TGTGCCAGTAGCGGCGCCTTCGGGACAGGGTCTGAGACCCAGTACTTC
>.|TRBJ1-4|many|TRBV6-1
CASIGVREKLFF
TGTGCCAGCATAGGTGTTCGGGAAAAACTGTTTTTT
>TRBD1|TRBJ1-1|many|TRBV12-3/TRBV12-4
CASSFGTALSAFF
TGTGCCAGCAGTTTCGGGACAGCCTTAAGCGCTTTCTTT
>.|TRBJ2-5|.|TRBV6-9
CASSYLTEETQYF
TGTGCCAGCAGTTACTTGACAGAAGAGACCCAGTACTTC
>.|TRBJ2-3|.|TRBV19
CAAGITDTQYF
TGTGCCGCAGGTATTACAGATACGCAGTATTTT
>TRBD1|TRBJ1-1|.|TRBV9
CASSGETGGPGQAFF
TGTGCCAGCAGCGGGGAAACAGGGGGCCCTGGTCAAGCTTTCTTT
>TRBD2|TRBJ2-7|few|TRBV4-2
CASSQAGGSSYEQYF
TGTGCCAGCAGCCAAGCCGGGGGGAGCTCCTACGAGCAGTACTTC
>TRBD1|TRBJ1-6|.|TRBV10-2
CASSSATGPSPLHF
TGCGCCAGCAGTTCCGCGACAGGGCCCTCACCCCTCCACTTT
>TRBD1|TRBJ1-6|many|TRBV28
CASSAPGTGAQNSPLHF
TGTGCCAGCAGTGCTCCCGGGACAGGGGCCCAAAATTCACCCCTCCACTTT
>.|TRBJ2-7|few|TRBV20-1
CSARDGGAGSYEQYF
TGCAGTGCTAGAGATGGGGGGGCAGGCTCCTACGAGCAGTACTTC